This entry concerns a single T cell receptor beta chain. The antigen remains unidentified. The data originate from a study of CD8+CD57+ T cells in acquired aplastic anemia. On the study more broadly: Mean yield of DNA from sorted CD4+ and CD8+ cells was 2.5 to 4 ug. Findings and caveats of the study: The study found no significant CD8+ Simpson's diversity difference between patients and controls. In common between the patients and the controls were nearly 30 CD8+ CDR3 sequences.

Trimming removed 6 bases at V and 2 bases at J, with 17 bases between. The CDR3 extends over 15 amino acids. Germline V gene sequence: CDR1 LNHDA, CDR2 SQIVND (reference sequence). CD8+CD57+ cell expansion had been shown by flow cytometry in patients chosen for sequencing. It was genomic DNA that served as the template for profiling TCR beta VDJ and CDR3. TCRdb called the reads again in MiXCR, with one record for every CDR3 protein. The top ten hold about 9.7% of the sample, which has about 190,000 distinct CDR3 sequences, 40% to 50% seen once. V and J are TRBV19 and TRBJ2-7; no clear D. Input material: sorted CD4+, CD8+, or CD8+CD57+ T cells (not recorded which) from PBMCs. This receptor was obtained from a human donor with aplastic anemia. The CDR3 here is CASRERQDATYEQYF. CDR3 nucleotide sequence: TGTGCCAGTAGAGAGAGGCAGGACGCGACCTACGAGCAGTACTTC.